The sequence of this TCR beta chain was determined in a study of OX40 agonist ivuxolimab in advanced cancers. Whole-study context: Of the patients, three showed partial responses, one with hepatocellular carcinoma and two with cutaneous melanoma.

CDR3 length: 12 residues. Between the trimmed V and J ends, which lost 2 bases and 2 bases, there was a span of 7 bases. CDR1 is GTSNPN and CDR2 is SVGIG in the germline V gene (reference sequence). The assay was immunoSEQ multiplex PCR, and TCRdb's table has in-frame clones only and misses some. Found here are tens of thousands of clones, about 85% of them singletons; the top ten hold under 3%. Comments on this clone: What it recognizes is unknown.

Findings and limits, study-wide: With doses of 0.1 to 3.0 mg/kg, CD4+ and CD8+ blood T cells had undergone clonal expansion by week 6.

Exclusion applied to patients with autoimmune disease history or systemic immunosuppression. With baseline, cycle 4 day 1, and cycle 7 day 1 as timepoints, blood was sampled. This clonotype was obtained from an adult with an advanced solid tumor such as melanoma, head and neck, liver or kidney cancer. The chain recombines TRBV30 with TRBJ2-7; D is perhaps TRBD2 (6 bases). This specimen consisted of CD4+ or CD8+ T cells sorted from blood, obtained in a trial of the OX40 agonist ivuxolimab. CDR3: CAWSRRAYEQYF. CDR3 DNA: TGTGCCTGGAGTCGGAGGGCCTACGAGCAGTACTTC. Variable domain in full (rest from reference TRBV30 and TRBJ2-7): SQTIHQWPATLVQPVGSPLSLECTVEGTSNPNLYWYRQAAGRGLQLLFYSVGIGQISSEVPQNLSASRPQDRQFILSSKKLLLSDSGFYLCAWSRRAYEQYFGPGTRLTVT.